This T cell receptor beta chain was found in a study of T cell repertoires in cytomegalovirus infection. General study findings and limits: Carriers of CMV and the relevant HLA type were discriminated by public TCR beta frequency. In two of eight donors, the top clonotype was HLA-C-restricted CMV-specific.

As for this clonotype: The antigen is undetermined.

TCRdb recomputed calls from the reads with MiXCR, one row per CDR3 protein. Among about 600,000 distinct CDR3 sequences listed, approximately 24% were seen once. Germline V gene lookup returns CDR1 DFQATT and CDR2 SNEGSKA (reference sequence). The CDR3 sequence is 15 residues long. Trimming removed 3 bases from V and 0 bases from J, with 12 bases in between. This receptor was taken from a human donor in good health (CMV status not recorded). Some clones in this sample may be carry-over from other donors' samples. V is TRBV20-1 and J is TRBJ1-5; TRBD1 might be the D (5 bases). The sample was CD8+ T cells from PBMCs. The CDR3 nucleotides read TGCAGTGCTAGGGCGACAGTAAATAGCAATCAGCCCCAGCATTTT. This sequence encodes CSARATVNSNQPQHF.